This T cell receptor beta chain is drawn from a study of T cells expressing NK-cell markers. The wider study: Seven HCMV-seropositive donors and one seronegative donor made up the eight sequenced donors. Study-level results: Whether the expanded NKG2C+ T cell clones recognized HCMV remained unclear. Roughly six of the donors carried dominant NKG2C+ clonotypes that took up roughly 1.0-8% of their CD8+ T cells.

Germline V gene lookup returns CDR1 MNHEY and CDR2 SVGAGI. This CDR3 has 12 amino acids. It was by 5'RACE template switching with UMIs that TCR beta cDNA was made. TCRdb reprocessed the 5' RACE reads and stores each CDR3 protein as one record, lacking DNA. This repertoire includes a few hundred thousand distinct CDR3 sequences. Concerning this clonotype: No antigen is known for it.

Sequencing was performed on blood T cells: a sorted CD56 or NKG2C T cell subset, CD4+ or CD8+ T cells, or bulk PBMC T cells (not recorded which). V and J are TRBV6-5 and TRBJ2-3. The TCR originated in a woman between 45 and 60 years old in good health. CDR3 sequence reads: CASARSTDTQYF.